The present T cell receptor beta chain was sequenced within a study of OX40 agonist ivuxolimab in advanced cancers. Study outcomes and limitations: Averaging showed that CD8+ T cells had more expanded clones than CD4+ did.

The timepoints at which blood was sampled were baseline, cycle 4 day 1, and cycle 7 day 1. Per germline, CDR1 SGHDT and CDR2 YYEEEE. V was clipped by 2 bases and J by 7 bases, with 24 bases between them. This CDR3 has 18 residues. This clone was seen a single time. What it binds is unknown. Libraries were prepared by immunoSEQ multiplex PCR; TCRdb keeps only in-frame clonotypes and omits some of them. The sample lists roughly 80,000 clones, more than 75% occurring once. The sequencing used CD4+ or CD8+ T cells sorted from blood, collected in a trial of the OX40 agonist ivuxolimab. The chain combines TRBV5-6 with TRBJ1-4; no firm D call. The TCR sequence derives from an adult with an advanced solid tumor such as melanoma, head and neck, liver or kidney cancer. The CDR3 DNA reads as TGTGCCAGCAGCTTTTATTTGGGCAGGACGGTCACTGGTGAAAAACTGTTTTTT. This encodes CASSFYLGRTVTGEKLFF.